This TCR beta chain was retrieved from a study of cytomegalovirus exposure and HLA in healthy donors. Study results and caveats: Later analysis found that TCR beta chains associated with HLA were more clonally expanded than other, equally common chains. An analysis that came later showed most CMV-associated TCR beta chains appearing HLA-restricted.

A note on this clone: Its target is unknown.

PCR was performed using 60 Vbeta and 13 Jbeta primers. The assay was immunoSEQ multiplex PCR, and TCRdb's table has in-frame clones only and misses some. Here the sample spans about 100,000 clones, about 80% being singletons. The V gene's germline CDR1 is SNHLY and CDR2 FYNNEI. After removal of 6 bases from V and 7 bases from J, the junction contained 3 bases not matched to a gene. This CDR3 comprises 13 residues. The TCR originated in a man aged 40-50 years in good health and CMV-seropositive. The sequencing input was PBMCs. The chain employs TRBV2 and TRBJ2-1, with 10 bases aligning to TRBD2. This CDR3 is CASRLAGVNEQFF. Here the CDR3 DNA reads TGTGCCAGCAGGCTAGCGGGGGTTAATGAGCAGTTCTTC.